The source of this T cell receptor (beta chain) is a study of blood T cell repertoires in COVID-19. Study in general: Samples of COVID-19 (acute and convalescent) were obtained from the United States, Italy and Spain.

Participants were aged about 18 to 100 years, lived in about two dozen US areas, and enrolled virtually. Cohort placement rested on clinical history that participants reported themselves. Germline loops: CDR1 GTSNPN, CDR2 SVGIG (reference sequence). The CDR3 runs to 15 residues. Trimming took 3 bases from V and 4 from J, leaving 18 bases between them. Per the original data handling: Amplification with reference gene primers provided the estimates of nucleated cell counts. Libraries were prepared by immunoSEQ multiplex PCR; TCRdb keeps only in-frame clonotypes and omits some of them. The DNA gave D and trimming, while V, J and clone size come from that table. The sample has more than 150,000 clones, 60% to 80% seen once; the top ten hold approximately 15%.

The receptor was derived from a woman in her forties or fifties who had recovered from COVID-19. The chain couples TRBV30 to TRBJ1-1, with unresolved D. Sequenced: PBMCs or T cells enriched from blood (not recorded which). CDR3 nucleotides: TGTGCCTGGAGGAGGGCCCTTGGGCGGACCACTGAAGCTTTCTTT. As protein: CAWRRALGRTTEAFF.